This T cell receptor beta chain was sequenced in a study of cytomegalovirus exposure and HLA in healthy donors. On the study more broadly: Of all 360 or so donors who were genotyped, 70% to 85% belonged to the Caucasian-associated ancestry cluster. General study findings and limits: In an earlier analysis, most TCR beta V segments were productive about 87% or about 30% of the time.

The CDR3 spans 14 residues. Trimming at V came to 4 bases and at J to 5 bases, leaving 3 bases not matched to a gene. CDR1 is SGHNT and CDR2 is YYREEE in the germline V gene (reference sequence). The study ran its PCR with 60 Vbeta and 13 Jbeta primers. Here immunoSEQ multiplex PCR was the method, and the copy in TCRdb shows in-frame clones only, minus some. The sample has fewer than 150,000 clones; roughly three quarters are singletons. A note on this clone: Its target is unknown.

The V and J genes are TRBV5-4 and TRBJ2-5; 12 positions agree with TRBD2. The source is a woman aged 25 to 39 in good health and CMV-seronegative. The sequenced sample was PBMCs. CDR3 protein: CASSQGTSGETQYF. For the CDR3, the DNA is TGTGCCAGCAGCCAAGGGACTAGCGGGGAGACCCAGTACTTC.